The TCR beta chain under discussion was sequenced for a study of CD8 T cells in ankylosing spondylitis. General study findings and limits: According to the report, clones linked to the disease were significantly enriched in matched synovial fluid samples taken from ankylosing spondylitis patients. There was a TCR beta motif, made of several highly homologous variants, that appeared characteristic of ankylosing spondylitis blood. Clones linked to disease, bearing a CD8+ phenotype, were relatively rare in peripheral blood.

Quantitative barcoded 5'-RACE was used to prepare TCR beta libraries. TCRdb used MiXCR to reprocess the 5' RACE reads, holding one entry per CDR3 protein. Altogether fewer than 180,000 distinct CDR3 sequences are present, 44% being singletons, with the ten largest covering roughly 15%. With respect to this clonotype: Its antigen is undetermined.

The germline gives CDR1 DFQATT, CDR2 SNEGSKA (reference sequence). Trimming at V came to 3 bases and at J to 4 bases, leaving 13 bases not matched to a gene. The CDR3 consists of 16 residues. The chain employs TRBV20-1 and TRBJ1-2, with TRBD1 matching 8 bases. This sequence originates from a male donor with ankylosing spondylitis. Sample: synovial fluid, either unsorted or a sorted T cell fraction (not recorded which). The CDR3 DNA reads TGCAGTGCTAGTTTATTCGAGGACAGGGCTACCTATGGCTACACCTTC. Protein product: CSASLFEDRATYGYTF.